The 32 T cell receptor beta chains reported below all come from one sample, sequenced in a study of Tregs in tolerant kidney transplant recipients. Method: immunoSEQ multiplex PCR; TCRdb's copy keeps in-frame clones and lacks some. The table records 30,000 to 35,000 clones, about 79% of them present only once. These receptors have no identified antigens. Material: Tregs from blood cultured with allogeneic cells. Receptor source: a human donor in good health.

The chain uses TRBV6-6 and TRBJ1-1, with a tentative D call TRBD1 (5 bases). This CDR3 has 13 residues. From germline, CDR1 is MNHNY and CDR2 SVGAGI (reference sequence). The V and J ends lost 8 bases and 0 bases respectively, with 10 bases between them. In DNA, the CDR3 is TGTGCCAGCCGGGACTTATTGAACACTGAAGCTTTCTTT. This translates into CASRDLLNTEAFF.

This chain joins TRBV7-2 and TRBJ2-5; D remains ambiguous. This CDR3 comprises 15 residues. V lost 4 bases and J lost 2, with 14 bases in between. The germline gives CDR1 SGHTA, CDR2 FQGNSA. The CDR3 bases are TGTGCCAGCAGCTCACGTGGGCACCGACAAGAGACCCAGTACTTC. Translation: CASSSRGHRQETQYF.

The rearrangement links TRBV28 to TRBJ1-2, with D unresolved. CDR3 length equals 12 residues. Germline assignment: CDR1 MDHEN and CDR2 SYDVKM. The V end was cut by 8 bases, the J end by 9 bases, with 16 bases between. CDR3 DNA sequence: TGTGCCAGCTCCCCCCGACGGGTCCGCTACACCTTC. Residues: CASSPRRVRYTF.

This clone was observed a handful of times. The V call is TRBV7-2, the J call TRBJ1-5; D unclear. Germline V gene lookup returns CDR1 SGHTA and CDR2 FQGNSA. V lost 2 bases and J 6 bases, leaving 8 bases between the germline ends. The CDR3 has 13 amino acids. The CDR3, as DNA: TGTGCCAGCAGCTTAAGCACCCGTCAGCCCCAGCATTTT. Translating gives CASSLSTRQPQHF.

As to this clone: Here the CDR3 omits its conserved ending phenylalanine or tryptophan, so a read error is the likely source. The chain links TRBV5-4 to TRBJ1-6; D possibly corresponds to TRBD1 (5 bases). Germline V gene sequence: CDR1 SGHNT, CDR2 YYREEE (reference sequence). This CDR3 has 15 residues. The V and J ends lost 3 bases and 9 bases respectively, with 16 bases between them. The CDR3, as DNA: TGTGCCAGCAGCTCCAGGGAAGGGCTAGGTTCACCCCTCCACCTT. The encoded protein is CASSSREGLGSPLHL.

The chain recombines TRBV27 with TRBJ2-7; D uncertain. Trimming left V 4 bases short and J 0 bases short, with 13 bases between. Germline loops: CDR1 MNHEY, CDR2 SMNVEV (reference sequence). This CDR3 comprises 15 residues. As DNA, the CDR3 is TGTGCCAGCAGTTCCAGAGACGTTAGCTCCTACGAGCAGTACTTC. Protein product: CASSSRDVSSYEQYF.

This chain joins TRBV7-9 and TRBJ1-3, with 7 nucleotides matching TRBD1. Looked up from germline, CDR1 is SEHNR and CDR2 is FQNEAQ (reference sequence). The CDR3 consists of 15 residues. The junction had 2 bases not matched to a gene; V was cut back by 2 bases and J by 1 base. In DNA, the CDR3 is TGTGCCAGCAGCTTACAGGGGGGTTCTGGAAACACCATATATTTT. Protein: CASSLQGGSGNTIYF.

The V and J genes are TRBV4-2 and TRBJ2-2, with TRBD2 matching over 11 bases. CDR1 is LGHNA and CDR2 is YNFKEQ in the germline V gene. The CDR3 sequence is 16 residues long. V was pared by 2 bases and J by 5 bases, with 4 bases of the junction left unmatched. The CDR3 reads CASSQSVAGGTGELFF. The CDR3 bases are TGTGCCAGCAGCCAATCGGTAGCGGGAGGGACCGGGGAGCTGTTTTTT.

CDR3 residues: CASSPDRGLYGYTF. The CDR3 DNA reads as TGCGCCAGCAGCCCCGACAGGGGACTCTATGGCTACACCTTC. V usage is TRBV5-1 and J usage is TRBJ1-2; TRBD1 aligns across 8 bases. Trimming removed 4 bases from V and 4 bases from J; junction bases left unmatched: 6. Germline V gene sequence: CDR1 SGHRS, CDR2 YFSETQ. This CDR3 contains 14 residues. The full variable domain, its missing parts supplied by reference TRBV5-1 and TRBJ1-2, is KAGVTQTPRYLIKTRGQQVTLSCSPISGHRSVSWYQQTPGQGLQFLFEYFSETQRNKGNFPGRFSGRQFSNSRSEMNVSTLELGDSALYLCASSPDRGLYGYTFGSGTRLTVV.

The chain uses TRBV6-1 and TRBJ2-7, with TRBD2 identical over 7 bases. Germline V CDR1 and CDR2: MNHNS, SASEGT. After removal of 4 bases from V and 4 bases from J, the junction contained 1 base not matched to a gene. CDR3 length: 12 amino acids. The CDR3 reads CASSGEGYEQYF. Here the CDR3 DNA reads TGTGCCAGCAGTGGGGAGGGGTACGAGCAGTACTTC.

The rearrangement joins TRBV19 to TRBJ1-5; tentative D call: TRBD1 (5 bases). V was cut by 5 bases and J by 5 bases, with 16 bases left in between. Germline assignment: CDR1 LNHDA and CDR2 SQIVND (reference sequence). The CDR3 totals 15 residues. In DNA form, the CDR3 reads TGTGCCAGTAGTTCCAAGGGACGCACTTATCAGCCCCAGCATTTT. Its translation: CASSSKGRTYQPQHF.

The chain uses TRBV30 and TRBJ1-1; TRBD1 is a possible D gene (5 bases). The CDR3 runs to 13 residues. Per the germline V gene, CDR1 is GTSNPN and CDR2 is SVGIG (reference sequence). Deletions cut 1 base from V and 6 bases from J, with 12 bases between. CDR3 sequence reads: CAWSDGAGAEAFF. The CDR3 nucleotides are TGTGCCTGGAGTGATGGGGCAGGAGCTGAAGCTTTCTTT.

This clone was observed a single time. J is TRBJ2-1 and V is TRBV5-1; D may be TRBD2 (5 bases). CDR1 SGHRS and CDR2 YFSETQ come from the germline V gene. The CDR3 totals 14 residues. V dropped 3 bases and J dropped 5 bases, with 12 bases sitting between them. Written as DNA, the CDR3 is TGCGCCAGCAGCTCGGGATTCACCCACAATGAGCAGTTCTTC. Encoded protein: CASSSGFTHNEQFF.

The chain has TRBV4-2 and TRBJ2-6; 12 nucleotides line up with TRBD2. Germline trimming cut 1 base from V and 3 bases from J; bases unmatched to any gene: 4. From germline, CDR1 is LGHNA and CDR2 YNFKEQ. The CDR3 length is 18 residues. The CDR3 nucleotides read TGTGCCAGCAGCCAAGCTAGCGGGAGGGCCGGTGGGGCCAACGTCCTGACTTTC. Protein product: CASSQASGRAGGANVLTF.

There are a few counts of this clone. This chain joins TRBV30 and TRBJ1-2; 7 bases agree with TRBD1. With V trimmed by 7 bases and J by 11 bases, 16 bases remained unmatched. CDR3 length: 13 amino acids. The germline CDR1 and CDR2 sequences are GTSNPN and SVGIG (reference sequence). The CDR3 region has the DNA TGTGCCTCGAGCGTCGAGGACAGGCGGGGTTACACCTTC. Translation gives CASSVEDRRGYTF.

The genes are TRBV5-4 and TRBJ1-1; a weak D match, TRBD1 (5 bases). Germline V gene sequence: CDR1 SGHNT, CDR2 YYREEE (reference sequence). The CDR3 length is 18 residues. V lost 4 bases and J 1 base, leaving 23 bases between the germline ends. The CDR3 coding sequence is TGTGCCAGCAGCCCATGGGGCATCCTTAGTGGGTCGAACACTGAAGCTTTCTTT. It translates to CASSPWGILSGSNTEAFF.

V is TRBV29-1 and J is TRBJ1-1; D not certain. This CDR3 comprises 12 residues. V gave up 7 bases and J gave up 0 bases, with 9 bases separating them. Per germline, CDR1 SQVTM and CDR2 ANQGSEA. The CDR3 bases are TGCAGCGCCGACCAGGTGAACACTGAAGCTTTCTTT. This sequence encodes CSADQVNTEAFF.

The genes are TRBV2 and TRBJ1-3; 7 bases agree with TRBD1. This CDR3 region has 17 residues. V gave up 5 bases and J gave up 4 bases; unmatched junction bases: 14. Germline CDR1 and CDR2: SNHLY and FYNNEI. CDR3 sequence (DNA): TGTGCCAGCAGTTTCTTCAGGGGGAATACGGGAGGAAACACCATATATTTT. The encoded protein is CASSFFRGNTGGNTIYF.

This clone has only one observation. V usage is TRBV11-2 and J usage is TRBJ2-7; no firm D call. The J call may be wrong; the DNA end is better matched by TRBJ2-5. This CDR3 contains 15 residues. Germline V gene lookup returns CDR1 SGHAT and CDR2 FQNNGV. CDR3 region: CASSRPGRKQETQYF. The CDR3 nucleotides are TGTGCCAGCAGCCGACCGGGTCGAAAACAAGAGACCCAGTACTTC.

The chain has TRBV30 and TRBJ2-7, with 10 bases lining up with TRBD2. The CDR3 is 18 amino acids. The trim removed 4 bases at V and 4 bases at J, leaving 19 bases unmatched. The germline V gene has CDR1 GTSNPN and CDR2 SVGIG (reference sequence). CDR3 DNA: TGTGCCTGGATCTGGAAGCCCCGGGGGCTAGCGGGAGTGTACGAGCAGTACTTC. It codes for CAWIWKPRGLAGVYEQYF.

This clone was seen more than once but under ten times. This chain joins TRBV5-4 and TRBJ1-1, with no clear D. The CDR3 runs to 14 residues. Germline lookup yields CDR1 SGHNT and CDR2 YYREEE (reference sequence). V was clipped by 1 base and J by 2 bases, with 9 bases between them. In DNA form, the CDR3 reads TGTGCCAGCAGCTTGTTCGGGGAAAACACTGAAGCTTTCTTT. Amino acids: CASSLFGENTEAFF.

The chain employs TRBV7-2 and TRBJ2-1, with 7 bases identical to TRBD1. The V segment lost 1 base and the J segment 6 bases; nucleotides outside the gene matches: 6. Germline-derived CDR1 and CDR2 are SGHTA and FQGNSA. This CDR3 comprises 15 residues. DNA for the CDR3: TGTGCCAGCAGCTTAGTTTGGGGACAGTTCAATGAGCAGTTCTTC. It codes for CASSLVWGQFNEQFF.

J is TRBJ1-1 and V is TRBV4-3; D might be TRBD1 (6 bases). Deletions cut 0 bases from V and 11 bases from J, with 13 bases between. The CDR3 spans 13 residues. Per the germline V gene, CDR1 is LGHNA and CDR2 is YSLEER. DNA for the CDR3: TGCGCCAGCAGCCAAGAACCGGGACAACCCGCTTTCTTT. Protein product: CASSQEPGQPAFF.

This clone was seen only a few times. This chain connects TRBV2 to TRBJ1-2; 7 bases align to TRBD1. The CDR3 has 18 amino acids. Germline V gene lookup returns CDR1 SNHLY and CDR2 FYNNEI. V lost 6 bases to trimming and J lost 1 base; unmatched junction nucleotides: 17. The CDR3 nucleotides read TGTGCCAGCAGACGAACACCGACAGGGAATTTTTTTAACTATGGCTACACCTTC. Its protein is CASRRTPTGNFFNYGYTF.

The V gene is TRBV2, the J gene TRBJ2-4; the D call may be TRBD1 or TRBD2 (7 bases each). Germline V gene lookup returns CDR1 SNHLY and CDR2 FYNNEI. The germline V and J ends were trimmed by 0 bases and 7 bases, with 10 bases remaining between them. This CDR3 is 14 amino acids long. CDR3 protein: CASSEARGGNIQYF. As DNA, the CDR3 is TGTGCCAGCAGTGAAGCCAGGGGGGGTAACATTCAGTACTTC.

The chain carries TRBV6-5 and TRBJ1-1, with D perhaps TRBD1 (5 bases). The germline CDR1 and CDR2 sequences are MNHEY and SVGAGI. The V end lost 2 bases, the J end lost 11 bases, and 15 bases lay between the germline ends. The CDR3 has 13 amino acids. CDR3 residues: CASSYGGSIKAFF. The CDR3, as DNA: TGTGCCAGCAGTTACGGGGGAAGCATCAAGGCTTTCTTT.

The gene calls are TRBV6-5 and TRBJ1-2, with TRBD1 matching over 10 bases. The junction had 6 bases not matched to a gene; V was cut back by 6 bases and J by 8 bases. Per germline, CDR1 MNHEY and CDR2 SVGAGI. The CDR3 has 13 residues. This CDR3 reads CASSRQGAQGYTF. The CDR3 DNA is TGTGCCAGCAGCCGACAGGGGGCGCAGGGCTACACCTTC.

With respect to this clone: Relative to the germline gene, one junction end is altered; a read error may explain this. The sample carries other DNA sequences with the same CDR3. The rearrangement links TRBV18 to TRBJ2-5; no clear D. Germline-derived CDR1 and CDR2 are KGHSH and LQKENI. CDR3 size: 15 residues. CDR3 sequence reads: CASSPPLRRWETQYF. CDR3 sequence (DNA): TGTGCCAGCTCGCCACCGCTCAGAAGATGGGAGACCCAGTACTTC. The full variable domain, its missing parts supplied by reference TRBV18 and TRBJ2-5, is NAGVMQNPRHLVRRRGQEARLRCSPMKGHSHVYWYRQLPEEGLKFMVYLQKENIIDESGMPKERFSAEFPKEGPSILRIQQVVRGDSAAYFCASSPPLRRWETQYFGPGTRLLVL.

The CDR3 coding sequence is TGTGCCAGCAGCTTGGGGGCGGGGGGGCGCGAGACCCAGTACTTC. Encoded protein: CASSLGAGGRETQYF. The chain recombines TRBV5-4 with TRBJ2-5; 9 nucleotides align to TRBD2. The CDR3 spans 15 residues. Per the germline V gene, CDR1 is SGHNT and CDR2 is YYREEE (reference sequence). V dropped 0 bases and J dropped 5; count of bases not matched to a gene: 5.

The CDR3 loop reads CASGQSLLAKNIQYF. The CDR3 coding sequence is TGTGCCAGCGGACAGAGCCTTCTAGCCAAAAACATTCAGTACTTC. The chain recombines TRBV6-6 with TRBJ2-4, with a possible D match to TRBD1 (6 bases). Germline loops: CDR1 MNHNY, CDR2 SVGAGI (reference sequence). Trimming shortened V by 8 bases and J by 0 bases, and 14 bases separated the two germline ends. This CDR3 has 15 residues.

The chain has TRBV10-3 and TRBJ2-2; D is perhaps TRBD2 (5 bases). This CDR3 is 13 amino acids long. Between the trimmed V and J ends, which lost 3 bases and 7 bases, there was a span of 9 bases. CDR1 and CDR2 from the germline V gene are ENHRY and SYGVKD. The CDR3 DNA reads TGTGCCATCAGTGAACTGAGGGACGGGGAGCTGTTTTTT. This sequence encodes CAISELRDGELFF.

The chain recombines TRBV7-3 with TRBJ2-5, with TRBD1 matching 9 bases. CDR3 length equals 15 residues. The junction had 8 bases not matched to a gene; V was cut back by 5 bases and J by 4 bases. The germline V gene encodes CDR1 SGHTA and CDR2 FQGTGA. The CDR3 is CASSHDRGSVETQYF. CDR3 DNA: TGTGCCAGCAGCCACGACAGGGGGTCGGTAGAGACCCAGTACTTC.